This T cell receptor beta chain comes out of a study of OX40 agonist ivuxolimab in advanced cancers. The table came from immunoSEQ multiplex PCR; TCRdb's copy has only in-frame clones and leaves some out. The sample lists tens of thousands of clones; around 87% were seen once. This clone showed up just once. The junction differs from germline at one of its ends, possibly a read error. The CDR3 consists of 15 residues. Germline loops: CDR1 SGHRS, CDR2 YFSETQ. This receptor was obtained from an adult with an advanced solid tumor such as melanoma, head and neck, liver or kidney cancer. V usage is TRBV5-1 and J usage is TRBJ2-7; 7 nucleotides match TRBD1. This specimen was CD4+ or CD8+ T cells sorted from blood, taken in a trial of the OX40 agonist ivuxolimab. The CDR3 loop reads CASSYGTVLSSEQYF. CDR3 bases: TGCGCCAGCAGCTACGGGACAGTCCTATCCTCCGAGCAGTACTTC.